A single sample gave rise to the 13 T cell receptor beta chains below, sequenced in a study of vaccination and CD4 T cells after COVID-19. Sequenced with the Oncomine TCR Beta short-read assay was DNA taken from cultured CD4+ T cells. TCRdb re-called the PCR reads through MiXCR, storing one row per CDR3 protein. This table holds some 21,000 distinct CDR3 sequences, approximately 57% found once. The antigens these receptors bind are not known. Sample treatment: 10-day PBMC culture with coronavirus spike peptide pools or control peptides (ViraFEST assay). Here the sequenced sample was CD4+ T cells from blood, cultured in vitro, taken after SARS-CoV-2 vaccination. These receptors originate from a human donor who received a COVID-19 vaccine.

The chain couples TRBV25-1 to TRBJ1-2, with D uncertain. V was trimmed by 4 bases and J by 3 bases, leaving 12 bases between them. CDR3 length: 14 amino acids. The germline V gene encodes CDR1 MGHDK and CDR2 SYGVNS. The CDR3 sequence is CASSVSGRDYGYTF. The CDR3 region has the DNA TGTGCCAGCAGTGTCTCGGGCAGAGACTATGGCTACACCTTC.

The chain is built from TRBV20-1 and TRBJ2-5; a possible D gene is TRBD1 (6 bases). V shed 6 bases and J shed 5 bases, with 13 bases lying between them. CDR3 length: 12 amino acids. Germline assignment: CDR1 DFQATT and CDR2 SNEGSKA (reference sequence). The CDR3 nucleotides are TGCAGTGCGCGTGCAGGGGCGGAGACCCAGTACTTC. Its translation: CSARAGAETQYF.

This chain links TRBV20-1 with TRBJ2-2; 9 bases are a match to TRBD1. This CDR3 has 16 residues. With 5 bases clipped from V and 6 bases from J, the junction kept 13 bases outside the gene matches. CDR1 and CDR2 (germline): DFQATT, SNEGSKA (reference sequence). The CDR3 here is CSAGVSGTGRSGELFF. CDR3 bases: TGCAGTGCTGGGGTTTCCGGGACAGGGAGGTCCGGGGAGCTGTTTTTT.

This clonotype was counted a few times. The genes are TRBV18 and TRBJ1-3; D remains ambiguous. Per the germline V gene, CDR1 is KGHSH and CDR2 is LQKENI. Trimming pared 0 bases from V and 0 bases from J, leaving 12 bases between. The CDR3 contains 17 residues. This CDR3 reads CASSPPSGLSSGNTIYF. The CDR3 DNA reads as TGTGCCAGCTCACCACCTTCCGGCCTGAGCTCTGGAAACACCATATATTTT.

This clonotype has more than one count but fewer than ten. The CDR3, as DNA: TGCAGTGCTTTAAAGGGGGACAGCCAAGCTTTCTTT. This codes for CSALKGDSQAFF. The chain links TRBV20-1 to TRBJ1-1; TRBD1 agrees at 7 bases. After removal of 5 bases from V and 9 bases from J, the junction contained 9 bases not matched to a gene. The CDR3 length is 12 residues. Germline CDR1 is DFQATT and CDR2 is SNEGSKA (reference sequence).

The chain is built from TRBV6-2 or TRBV6-3 and TRBJ2-3, with D perhaps matching TRBD2 (5 bases). Germline CDR1 MNHEY, CDR2 SVGEGT. Trimming left V 6 bases short and J 7 bases short, with 17 bases between. The CDR3 is made up of 14 amino acids. This CDR3 reads CASSTGSRRNTQYF. The CDR3 DNA reads TGTGCCAGCAGCACCGGGTCGCGGAGGAATACGCAGTATTTT.

This clonotype was detected a few times. The V gene is TRBV12-3 or TRBV12-4, the J gene TRBJ2-2; 12 bases are a match to TRBD2. CDR3 length equals 17 residues. The ends lost 3 bases at V and 7 bases at J; junction bases unmatched: 9. This CDR3 reads CASSFPAGLAGIGELFF. The CDR3 DNA is TGTGCCAGCAGTTTCCCCGCAGGACTAGCGGGGATCGGGGAGCTGTTTTTT.

V is TRBV5-1 and J is TRBJ2-5, with 11 bases fitting TRBD1. J was trimmed by 5 bases and V by 2 bases; bases with no gene match: 14. Germline loops: CDR1 SGHRS, CDR2 YFSETQ. The CDR3 runs to 18 residues. The CDR3 loop is CASSFTMPDRGLGETQYF. The CDR3 region has the DNA TGCGCCAGCAGCTTTACAATGCCGGACAGGGGGCTCGGGGAGACCCAGTACTTC.

V is TRBV19 and J is TRBJ2-3; 7 positions match TRBD1. The junction had 8 bases not matched to a gene; V was cut back by 2 bases and J by 3 bases. This CDR3 comprises 16 residues. Per the germline V gene, CDR1 is LNHDA and CDR2 is SQIVND (reference sequence). DNA for the CDR3: TGTGCCAGTAGTATACGGACAGGATTGGGGACAGATACGCAGTATTTT. It yields the protein CASSIRTGLGTDTQYF.

This clonotype was seen a handful of times. The gene calls are TRBV6-1 and TRBJ2-7, with 7 bases matching TRBD1. The length of the CDR3 is 15 residues. Germline CDR1 and CDR2: MNHNS and SASEGT. V trimming: 6 bases; J trimming: 3 bases; junction bases outside the gene matches: 11. The CDR3 nucleotides read TGTGCCAGCAGACGCCGGGACAGAGAATTCTACGAGCAGTACTTC. Its protein is CASRRRDREFYEQYF.

The rearrangement links TRBV2 to TRBJ1-3, with 7 bases identical to TRBD1. Germline V lookup: CDR1 SNHLY, CDR2 FYNNEI. Trimming at V came to 7 bases and at J to 7 bases, leaving 7 bases not matched to a gene. The CDR3 spans 13 residues. CDR3 coding DNA: TGTGCCAGCATAGCGGACAGGCCGAACACCATATATTTT. Translation: CASIADRPNTIYF.

This chain uses TRBV30 with TRBJ2-5, with D possibly TRBD1 on 6 matching bases. V lost 3 bases, J lost 2 bases, and 10 bases lay in between. CDR1 is GTSNPN and CDR2 is SVGIG in the germline V gene (reference sequence). The CDR3 loop spans 13 amino acids. DNA of the CDR3: TGTGCCTGGAGGGTACAGGGACAAGAGACCCAGTACTTC. It codes for CAWRVQGQETQYF.

The chain has TRBV2 and TRBJ2-5, with TRBD2 matching 7 bases. The CDR3 spans 16 residues. Germline V gene sequence: CDR1 SNHLY, CDR2 FYNNEI. The ends lost 4 bases at V and 6 bases at J; junction bases unmatched: 14. Here the CDR3 reads CASSGLRGLGGQTQYF. As DNA, the CDR3 is TGTGCCAGCAGTGGCCTCCGAGGACTAGGTGGACAGACCCAGTACTTC.